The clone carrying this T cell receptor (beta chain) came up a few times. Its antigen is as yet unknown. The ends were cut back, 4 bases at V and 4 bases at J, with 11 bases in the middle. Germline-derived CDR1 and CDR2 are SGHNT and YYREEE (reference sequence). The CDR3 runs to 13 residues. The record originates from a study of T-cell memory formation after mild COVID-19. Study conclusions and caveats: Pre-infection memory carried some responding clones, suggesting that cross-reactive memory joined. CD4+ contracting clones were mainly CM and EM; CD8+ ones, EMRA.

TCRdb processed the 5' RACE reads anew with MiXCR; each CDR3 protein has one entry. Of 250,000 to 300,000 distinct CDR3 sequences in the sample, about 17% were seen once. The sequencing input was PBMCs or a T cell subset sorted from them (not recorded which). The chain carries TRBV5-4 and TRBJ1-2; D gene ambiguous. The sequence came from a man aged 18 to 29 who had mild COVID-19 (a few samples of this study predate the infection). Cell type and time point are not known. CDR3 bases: TGTGCCAGCAGCGCTCCCAGCGGCTATGGCTACACCTTC. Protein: CASSAPSGYGYTF.